The entry below describes one T cell receptor beta chain. Per the authors' pipeline: Reference gene primer amplification gave estimated nucleated cell counts. Profiling relied on immunoSEQ multiplex PCR, and the TCRdb table lists in-frame clones only, not all of them. The V and J calls and clone size come from that table; D and trimming were worked out from the DNA. This sample has a few hundred thousand clones, with roughly 86% found just once. The data were taken from a study of blood T cell repertoires in COVID-19. Overall study: Samples representing acute and convalescent COVID-19 were sourced from the United States, Italy and Spain.

This CDR3 spans 15 amino acids. Germline loops: CDR1 MNHEY, CDR2 SVGAGI. The trim removed 5 bases at V and 5 bases at J, leaving 3 bases unmatched. The chain couples TRBV6-5 to TRBJ2-1, with 13 bases fitting TRBD2. Sequencing input: peripheral blood. This TCR was recovered from a human donor in a cohort sampled during active COVID-19. CDR3 loop: CASSTSGGGHNEQFF. The DNA for the CDR3 is TGTGCCAGCAGTACTAGCGGGGGGGGACACAATGAGCAGTTCTTC.